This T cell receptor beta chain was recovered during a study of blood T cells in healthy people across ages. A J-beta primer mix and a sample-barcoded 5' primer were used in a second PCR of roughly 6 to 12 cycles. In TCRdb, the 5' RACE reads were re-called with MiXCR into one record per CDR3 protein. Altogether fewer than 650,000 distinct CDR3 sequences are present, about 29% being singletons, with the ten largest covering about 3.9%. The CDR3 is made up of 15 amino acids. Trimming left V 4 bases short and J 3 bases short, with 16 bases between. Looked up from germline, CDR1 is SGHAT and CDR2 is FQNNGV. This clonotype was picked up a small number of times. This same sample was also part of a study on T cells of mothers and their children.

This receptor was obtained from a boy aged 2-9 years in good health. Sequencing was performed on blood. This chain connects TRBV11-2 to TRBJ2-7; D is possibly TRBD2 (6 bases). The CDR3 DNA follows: TGTGCCAGCAGCTCAGTCCTCGGACTACGCTACGAGCAGTACTTC. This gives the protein CASSSVLGLRYEQYF. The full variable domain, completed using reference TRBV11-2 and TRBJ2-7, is EAGVAQSPRYKIIEKRQSVAFWCNPISGHATLYWYQQILGQGPKLLIQFQNNGVVDDSQLPKDRFSAERLKGVDSTLKIQPAKLEDSAVYLCASSSVLGLRYEQYFGPGTRLTVT.